The 7 T cell receptor beta chains reported below all come from one sample, sequenced in a study of blood T cell repertoires in COVID-19. Sequencing was performed with immunoSEQ multiplex PCR; in TCRdb, only in-frame clones are kept and a portion is missing. This table holds 300,000 to 400,000 clones, 65% to 90% found once. Sequenced input: PBMCs or T cells enriched from blood (not recorded which). The source is a middle-aged woman with acute COVID-19.

The V gene is TRBV2, the J gene TRBJ1-5, with TRBD1 matching over 9 bases. V lost 6 bases to trimming and J lost 7 bases; unmatched junction nucleotides: 10. The CDR3 has 15 residues. CDR1 is SNHLY and CDR2 is FYNNEI in the germline V gene. The CDR3 DNA follows: TGTGCCAGCAGGGGAGGACAGGGGAGCTGGCAGCCCCAGCATTTT. Amino acid sequence: CASRGGQGSWQPQHF.

This chain links TRBV29-1 with TRBJ1-2; 8 nucleotides agree with TRBD1. The CDR3 is 13 amino acids. V trimming: 6 bases; J trimming: 5 bases; junction bases outside the gene matches: 8. From germline, CDR1 is SQVTM and CDR2 ANQGSEA. The CDR3 region has the DNA TGCAGCGTAAACGACAGGGGACGTTATGGCTACACCTTC. This encodes CSVNDRGRYGYTF.

V usage is TRBV2 and J usage is TRBJ1-5; TRBD1 aligns across 8 bases. This CDR3 comprises 16 residues. V shed 4 bases and J 2 bases; nucleotides not matched to a gene: 7. Germline V gene data show CDR1 as SNHLY and CDR2 as FYNNEI. CDR3 amino acids: CASSGQGARRNQPQHF. The CDR3 bases are TGTGCCAGCAGTGGTCAGGGGGCGAGGCGCAATCAGCCCCAGCATTTT.

This chain links TRBV19 with TRBJ1-5; D is unclear. Trimming left V 6 bases short and J 0 bases short, with 9 bases between. CDR1 is LNHDA and CDR2 is SQIVND in the germline V gene (reference sequence). The CDR3 spans 14 residues. DNA for the CDR3: TGTGCCAGTAGATTTTCGGGTAGCAATCAGCCCCAGCATTTT. Encoded protein: CASRFSGSNQPQHF.

This chain joins TRBV7-8 and TRBJ2-5; TRBD1 matches at 11 bases. This CDR3 comprises 14 residues. CDR1 and CDR2 (germline): SGHVS, FQNEAQ. V dropped 9 bases and J dropped 2; count of bases not matched to a gene: 5. CDR3 nucleotides: TGTGCCAGTTCGGGACAGGGGGTTCAAGAGACCCAGTACTTC. This translates into CASSGQGVQETQYF.

The chain carries TRBV2 and TRBJ2-1; 14 nucleotides line up with TRBD2. The CDR3 is 13 amino acids. CDR1 is SNHLY, CDR2 FYNNEI, per germline. V was pared by 7 bases and J by 15 bases, with 8 bases of the junction left unmatched. The CDR3 DNA follows: TGTGCCAGCATCCTGGGACTAGCGGGAGAACCGTTCTTC. Its protein product is CASILGLAGEPFF.

The rearrangement joins TRBV19 to TRBJ1-4; the match to TRBD1 covers 7 bases. V was pared by 2 bases and J by 9 bases, with 9 bases of the junction left unmatched. The germline CDR1 and CDR2 sequences are LNHDA and SQIVND (reference sequence). There are 15 residues in the CDR3. Written as DNA, the CDR3 is TGTGCCAGTAGTATACCGACAGGGTGGGGAAAAAAACTGTTTTTT. It codes for CASSIPTGWGKKLFF.